The 13 T cell receptor beta chains reported below all come from one sample, sequenced in a study of T-cell memory formation after mild COVID-19. TCRdb used MiXCR to reprocess the 5' RACE reads, holding one entry per CDR3 protein. The sample gives about 320,000 distinct CDR3 sequences, roughly an eighth of which show up once; around 23% is in the top ten. Sequenced input: PBMCs or a T cell subset sorted from them (not recorded which). The receptors derive from a man aged 18 to 30 who had mild COVID-19 (a few samples of this study predate the infection). Cell type and time point are not known.

This clonotype showed up just a few times. The genes are TRBV7-8 and TRBJ2-3; D gene unclear. Germline V gives CDR1 SGHVS, CDR2 FQNEAQ. V was trimmed by 5 bases and J by 2 bases, leaving 17 bases between them. This CDR3 has 16 amino acids. The CDR3 sequence is CASSLRWGSNTDTQYF. The CDR3 coding sequence is TGTGCCAGCAGCCTCCGGTGGGGTTCCAACACAGATACGCAGTATTTT.

This clonotype was counted only a few times. The chain carries TRBV7-2 and TRBJ1-2, with 7 positions matching TRBD1. V lost 0 bases and J lost 2; bases outside the gene matches: 3. CDR3 length: 15 amino acids. The V gene's germline CDR1 is SGHTA and CDR2 FQGNSA. This CDR3 is CASSLALTGNYGYTF. CDR3 coding DNA: TGTGCCAGCAGCTTAGCTTTGACAGGGAACTATGGCTACACCTTC.

This clonotype is a singleton in its sample. The rearrangement links TRBV6-1 to TRBJ2-1; D is perhaps TRBD1 (6 bases). Between the trimmed V and J ends, which lost 7 bases and 7 bases, there was a span of 14 bases. Germline assignment: CDR1 MNHNS and CDR2 SASEGT. This CDR3 has 13 amino acids. The CDR3 DNA is TGTGCCAGCACCCAGGGGCAGTGGAATGAGCAGTTCTTC. Its translation: CASTQGQWNEQFF.

This clonotype was seen repeatedly, ten times or more. The V gene is TRBV15, the J gene TRBJ2-6; D not certain. Germline loops: CDR1 LNHNV, CDR2 YYDKDF (reference sequence). This CDR3 is 18 amino acids long. V was pared by 0 bases and J by 1 base, with 13 bases between. The CDR3 reads CATSRDSAVLSGANVLTF. The DNA of the CDR3 is TGTGCCACCAGCAGAGACTCGGCCGTCCTGTCTGGGGCCAACGTCCTGACTTTC.

The chain has TRBV5-1 and TRBJ2-2; the match to TRBD1 covers 7 bases. From germline, CDR1 is SGHRS and CDR2 YFSETQ. The CDR3 spans 14 residues. The ends lost 5 bases at V and 0 bases at J; junction bases unmatched: 1. CDR3 in amino acids: CASSGTANTGELFF. The CDR3 DNA follows: TGCGCCAGCAGTGGGACAGCGAACACCGGGGAGCTGTTTTTT.

V is TRBV7-9 and J is TRBJ2-2; perhaps TRBD2 as D (7 bases). CDR3 length: 17 residues. From germline, CDR1 is SEHNR and CDR2 FQNEAQ (reference sequence). The ends were cut back, 7 bases at V and 6 bases at J, with 24 bases in the middle. CDR3 bases: TGTGCCAGCACCTCACCAGGGCGGGGGCCTGGGCCCGGGGAGCTGTTTTTT. Residues: CASTSPGRGPGPGELFF.

The table lists this clonotype with a few counts. This sequence joins TRBV4-3 and TRBJ1-3; no clear D gene. Trimming left V 2 bases short and J 0 bases short, with 2 bases between. The CDR3 has 13 residues. Looked up from germline, CDR1 is LGHNA and CDR2 is YSLEER. The CDR3 is CASSQNSGNTIYF. The CDR3 nucleotides read TGCGCCAGCAGCCAAAACTCTGGAAACACCATATATTTT.

This clonotype has at least ten counts. The chain carries TRBV7-2 and TRBJ2-7; D may be TRBD1 (6 bases). Germline V gene sequence: CDR1 SGHTA, CDR2 FQGNSA. The ends were cut back, 0 bases at V and 2 bases at J, with 14 bases in the middle. The CDR3 runs 16 residues. The CDR3 DNA reads as TGTGCCAGCAGCTTAGCTAGTAACAGGGCCCCCTACGAGCAGTACTTC. It is translated as CASSLASNRAPYEQYF.

The chain links TRBV10-3 to TRBJ1-2; D gene ambiguous. Germline V CDR1 and CDR2: ENHRY, SYGVKD. CDR3 length: 11 amino acids. Between the trimmed V and J ends, which lost 7 bases and 3 bases, there was a span of 6 bases. The CDR3 protein is CAITTDYGYTF. CDR3 DNA: TGTGCCATCACAACGGACTATGGCTACACCTTC.

Only a few counts were recorded for this clonotype. The chain carries TRBV5-6 and TRBJ1-6; tentative D call: TRBD1 (6 bases). There are 14 residues in the CDR3. Germline loops: CDR1 SGHDT, CDR2 YYEEEE. Between the trimmed V and J ends, which lost 2 bases and 10 bases, there was a span of 13 bases. The CDR3 is CASSLQGVVSPLHF. As DNA, the CDR3 is TGTGCCAGCAGCTTACAGGGAGTGGTATCACCCCTCCACTTT.

This clonotype has just a few counts. The genes are TRBV20-1 and TRBJ2-2, with no clear D. The germline CDR1 and CDR2 sequences are DFQATT and SNEGSKA (reference sequence). The V gene lost 3 bases and the J gene lost 0 bases, with 11 bases spanning the gap. The CDR3 spans 15 residues. The CDR3: CSARETPANTGELFF. The CDR3 DNA follows: TGCAGTGCTAGGGAGACACCCGCGAACACCGGGGAGCTGTTTTTT.

This clonotype was seen a handful of times. This chain connects TRBV7-2 to TRBJ2-5, with unresolved D. The CDR3 length is 14 residues. The germline V gene encodes CDR1 SGHTA and CDR2 FQGNSA. The ends were cut back, 0 bases at V and 0 bases at J, with 5 bases in the middle. CDR3 bases: TGTGCCAGCAGCTTAGCCATGTACCAAGAGACCCAGTACTTC. Translation: CASSLAMYQETQYF.

This clonotype was picked up one time. One end of the junction does not line up with germline, which may come from a read error. The chain has TRBV7-3 and TRBJ1-2, with TRBD1 identical over 12 bases. CDR1 is SGHTA and CDR2 is FQGTGA in the germline V gene. The CDR3 has 15 amino acids. The CDR3 reads CSSSSGQGALNGYTF. In DNA, the CDR3 is TGTTCCAGCAGCTCGGGACAGGGGGCGTTGAATGGCTACACCTTC.